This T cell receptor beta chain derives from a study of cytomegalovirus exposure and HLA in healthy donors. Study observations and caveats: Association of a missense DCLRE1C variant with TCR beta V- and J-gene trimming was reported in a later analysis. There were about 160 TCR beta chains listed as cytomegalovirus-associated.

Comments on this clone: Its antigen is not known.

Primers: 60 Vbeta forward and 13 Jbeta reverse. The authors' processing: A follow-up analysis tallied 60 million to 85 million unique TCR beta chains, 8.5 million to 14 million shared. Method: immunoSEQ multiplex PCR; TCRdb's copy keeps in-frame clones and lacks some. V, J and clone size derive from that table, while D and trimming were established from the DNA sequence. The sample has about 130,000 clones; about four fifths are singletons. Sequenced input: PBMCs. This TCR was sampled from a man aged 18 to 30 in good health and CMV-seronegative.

The CDR3 loop is CAWRDRGIGGYTF. Written as DNA, the CDR3 is TGTGCCTGGAGGGACAGGGGAATCGGTGGCTACACCTTC. The rearrangement uses TRBV30 and TRBJ1-2; TRBD1 aligns across 9 bases. The CDR3 totals 13 residues. Losses at the gene ends were 3 bases for V and 7 bases for J; bases not matched to a gene: 6. Germline-derived CDR1 and CDR2 are GTSNPN and SVGIG (reference sequence).